This TCR beta chain is from a study of cytomegalovirus exposure and HLA in healthy donors. Every donor was a healthy person donating bone marrow. Unmatched junction bases numbered 3, after V lost 3 bases and J lost 5 bases. Germline CDR1 reads KGHSH; CDR2 reads LQKENI. The CDR3 is 14 residues long. Whole-study results and caveats: Analysis was carried out at a later point, and it linked a missense DCLRE1C variant to TCR beta V- and J-gene trimming.

A word on this clone: What it binds is not known.

Amplification used 60 Vbeta primers and 13 Jbeta primers. Sequencing was performed with immunoSEQ multiplex PCR; in TCRdb, only in-frame clones are kept and a portion is missing. The top ten clones hold roughly 9.2% of a sample with tens of thousands of clones, about 89% of them seen once. Source material: PBMCs. The rearrangement joins TRBV18 to TRBJ2-7; 11 nucleotides align to TRBD1. This TCR was sampled from a man aged 25-45 years in good health and CMV-seropositive. CDR3 region: CASSPLGQGDEQYF. The CDR3 nucleotides read TGTGCCAGCTCACCTCTGGGACAGGGGGACGAGCAGTACTTC.